This T cell receptor (beta chain) was observed in a study of cytomegalovirus exposure and HLA in healthy donors. Use of 60 Vbeta and 13 Jbeta primers characterized the PCR. Sequenced by immunoSEQ multiplex PCR; TCRdb stores in-frame clones only, minus some. The sample records 80,000 to 100,000 clones, 70% to 75% being singletons. This CDR3 has 14 residues. The V segment lost 5 bases and the J segment 4 bases; nucleotides outside the gene matches: 7. The V gene's germline CDR1 is PRHDT and CDR2 FYEKMQ (reference sequence). This receptor was identified in a woman aged 18-35 years in good health and CMV-seropositive. The chain employs TRBV13 and TRBJ1-1; 7 nucleotides match TRBD1. The sequenced sample was PBMCs. CDR3 protein: CASSMLHRGTEAFF. Written as DNA, the CDR3 is TGTGCCAGCAGCATGCTTCACAGGGGCACTGAAGCTTTCTTT.